This paragraph covers one TCR beta chain sequence. Its target is unknown. Distinct nucleotide sequences in the sample also encode this CDR3. CDR3 length: 15 amino acids. Trimming removed 3 bases from V and 4 bases from J, with 13 bases in between. The germline V gene encodes CDR1 ENHRY and CDR2 SYGVKD. The data originate from a study of OX40 agonist ivuxolimab in advanced cancers. Across the whole study: Ivuxolimab was administered intravenously to patients at 0.01 to 10 mg/kg every 2 weeks. Allowance was made for prior anti-PD-1, anti-PD-L1 or anti-CTLA-4 therapy, and roughly 40% had some. Broader study findings: Clonal expansion was seen in CD4+ and CD8+ blood T cells by week 6 at 0.1 to 3.0 mg/kg. Compared with others, partial responders at 0.1-3.0 mg/kg displayed clonal expansion among the lowest.

The assay was immunoSEQ multiplex PCR, and TCRdb's table has in-frame clones only and misses some. The table records 55,000 to 65,000 clones, around 92% of them present only once. The chain uses TRBV10-3 and TRBJ1-5, with D possibly matching TRBD1 (5 bases). This TCR was recovered from an adult with an advanced solid tumor such as melanoma, head and neck, liver or kidney cancer. The input for sequencing was CD4+ or CD8+ T cells sorted from blood, taken in a trial of the OX40 agonist ivuxolimab. For the CDR3, the DNA is TGTGCCATCAGTGAAGGGCAGGGACTGAATCAGCCCCAGCATTTT. This codes for CAISEGQGLNQPQHF.